This TCR beta chain is drawn from a study of T-cell reconstitution after alpha-beta-depleted transplantation in children. Researchers prepared the TCRbeta library using unique molecular identifiers, the study reports. Via MiXCR, TCRdb re-called the PCR reads, giving one row per CDR3 protein. The sample has hundreds of thousands of distinct CDR3 sequences, nearly 8% seen once; the top ten hold 9.1%. This clonotype was seen ten or more times. What it binds is not known. Study observations and caveats: At the one-year point after transplant, T-cell counts and TCRbeta diversity were found to come mostly from T cells that had been newly produced.

J gave up 7 bases and V 0 bases, and 12 bases lay outside the gene matches. Germline V gene data show CDR1 as SGHRS and CDR2 as YFSETQ. The CDR3 sequence is 16 residues long. This clonotype was sampled from a female patient under 10 years old who had a stem cell transplant for Fanconi anemia, so the T cells may come from the graft donor. This chain uses TRBV5-1 with TRBJ2-5, with 7 bases fitting TRBD2. Sequencing used peripheral blood, obtained 360 days after TCRalphabeta/CD19-depleted stem cell transplant. The CDR3 DNA reads TGCGCCAGCAGCTTGGAATCCAACAGTGGGGGGGGGACCCAGTACTTC. It is translated as CASSLESNSGGGTQYF.